This T cell receptor (beta chain) was found in a study of cytotoxic CD8 clonotypes in ibrutinib-treated CLL. Study-wide results and caveats: Having risen at ibrutinib response, clonality had fallen back toward baseline by progression. Clonality (at baseline) was higher than in age-matched healthy donors and tracked circulating CD8+ T-cell counts.

Libraries were prepared by immunoSEQ multiplex PCR; TCRdb keeps only in-frame clonotypes and omits some of them. The data show 150,000 or so clones, about 72% seen once. In regard to this clone: The antigen is unknown.

The source of roughly 1.9 micrograms of genomic DNA for TCR beta libraries was cryopreserved PBMCs. The germline CDR1 and CDR2 sequences are LNHDA and SQIVND (reference sequence). CDR3 length: 14 amino acids. The V and J ends lost 5 bases and 8 bases respectively, with 18 bases between them. The sequence derives from a human donor with chronic lymphocytic leukemia. V usage is TRBV19 and J usage is TRBJ1-1; D ambiguous. Specimen: PBMCs, collected after 12 months of ibrutinib treatment. The CDR3 loop reads CASSGLLRVQEAFF. The CDR3 DNA reads TGTGCCAGTAGTGGACTCTTGAGAGTTCAGGAAGCTTTCTTT.